A single sample is the source of the 9 T cell receptor beta chains below, sequenced in a study of beta chain features in type 1 diabetes. Sequenced material consisted of expressed TCRB transcripts (all of the isolated RNA was reverse transcribed). Sequencing was performed with immunoSEQ multiplex PCR; in TCRdb, only in-frame clones are kept and a portion is missing. This sample yields about 400,000 clones, of which roughly 12% are seen a single time; approximately 0.01% belongs to the top ten. Their recognized antigens are unknown. Study-level points and caveats: Among patients with Type 1 diabetes, TCRB CDR3s were moderately but significantly shorter in every one of the four CD4+ subsets.

Sequencing used naive CD4+ T cells from blood. Receptors were obtained from a woman aged 18-35 years with type 1 diabetes.

This clone was found a few times. The chain uses TRBV29-1 and TRBJ1-1; a weak D match, TRBD1 (6 bases). CDR3 length: 12 residues. V was cut by 4 bases and J by 5 bases, with 11 bases left in between. Germline V gene lookup returns CDR1 SQVTM and CDR2 ANQGSEA. The CDR3 region has the DNA TGCAGCGTTGCTGTGGGGGCTACTGAAGCTTTCTTT. It specifies CSVAVGATEAFF.

The chain carries TRBV7-9 and TRBJ2-1; TRBD2 matches at 11 bases. J lost 8 bases, V lost 5 bases, and 5 bases had no gene match. Looked up from germline, CDR1 is SEHNR and CDR2 is FQNEAQ (reference sequence). The CDR3 is 14 residues long. The CDR3 is CASSPGLAVDEQFF. The DNA for the CDR3 is TGTGCCAGCAGCCCGGGACTAGCGGTCGATGAGCAGTTCTTC. The variable domain in full, with the rest retrieved from reference TRBV7-9 and TRBJ2-1, is DTGVSQNPRHKITKRGQNVTFRCDPISEHNRLYWYRQTLGQGPEFLTYFQNEAQLEKSRLLSDRFSAERPKGSFSTLEIQRTEQGDSAMYLCASSPGLAVDEQFFGPGTRLTVL.

In its sample, this clone was seen a few times. The chain combines TRBV19 with TRBJ1-5; tentative D call: TRBD1 (5 bases). CDR1 is LNHDA and CDR2 is SQIVND in the germline V gene (reference sequence). The V end lost 3 bases, the J end lost 8 bases, and 11 bases lay between the germline ends. The CDR3 has 13 residues. The CDR3 sequence: CASSMGGLKPQHF. Written as DNA, the CDR3 is TGTGCCAGTAGTATGGGGGGGTTAAAGCCCCAGCATTTT.

Details on this clone: At the DNA level, this CDR3 is encoded by other sequences in the same sample as well. This chain links TRBV6-4 with TRBJ1-1; TRBD1 is a possible D gene (6 bases). This CDR3 is 14 amino acids long. The germline V gene has CDR1 MRHNA and CDR2 SNTAGT. The ends were cut back, 5 bases at V and 0 bases at J, with 10 bases in the middle. CDR3 amino acids: CASSPTGMNTEAFF. The CDR3 nucleotides are TGTGCCAGCAGTCCTACAGGGATGAACACTGAAGCTTTCTTT.

Comments on this clone: Different DNA sequences within this sample yield the same CDR3. The chain combines TRBV5-4 with TRBJ2-1; D may be TRBD1 (5 bases). Trimming left V 0 bases short and J 0 bases short, with 7 bases between. Looked up from germline, CDR1 is SGHNT and CDR2 is YYREEE (reference sequence). The CDR3 length is 15 residues. The CDR3 DNA reads as TGTGCCAGCAGCTTGGGCCAGGGCTCCTACAATGAGCAGTTCTTC. It encodes CASSLGQGSYNEQFF.

The V gene is TRBV4-1, the J gene TRBJ2-5; 10 bases are shared with TRBD1. Looked up from germline, CDR1 is MGHRA and CDR2 is YSYEKL. This CDR3 contains 16 residues. V lost 1 base and J lost 5; bases outside the gene matches: 7. CDR3 bases: TGCGCCAGCAGCCAAGGGGGGACAGGGGAATCGGAGACCCAGTACTTC. It encodes CASSQGGTGESETQYF.

The chain has TRBV29-1 and TRBJ2-3, with 10 bases lining up with TRBD2. This CDR3 has 14 amino acids. Germline values: CDR1 SQVTM, CDR2 ANQGSEA. Trimming took 2 bases from V and 5 from J; bases not matched to a gene: 4. Written as DNA, the CDR3 is TGCAGCGTTGAACTAGCGGGAGTGGAAGATACGCAGTATTTT. Translation gives CSVELAGVEDTQYF.

V is TRBV20-1 and J is TRBJ2-1; 8 nucleotides match TRBD2. The germline gives CDR1 DFQATT, CDR2 SNEGSKA (reference sequence). This CDR3 contains 11 residues. V lost 5 bases to trimming and J lost 8 bases; unmatched junction nucleotides: 2. For the CDR3, the DNA is TGCAGTGCTTTCGGGGGGGATGAGCAGTTCTTC. Protein: CSAFGGDEQFF.

As for this clone: Other DNA sequences in this specimen translate into the identical CDR3. The CDR3 nucleotides read TGTGCCAGCAGCCAAGATCCAGGGGAAAAACTGTTTTTT. Its translation is CASSQDPGEKLFF. This sequence joins TRBV4-2 and TRBJ1-4, with D maybe TRBD1 (5 bases). The CDR3 is 13 residues long. Per germline, CDR1 LGHNA and CDR2 YNFKEQ. With 0 bases removed from V and 8 bases from J, the gap between germline ends came to 7 bases.